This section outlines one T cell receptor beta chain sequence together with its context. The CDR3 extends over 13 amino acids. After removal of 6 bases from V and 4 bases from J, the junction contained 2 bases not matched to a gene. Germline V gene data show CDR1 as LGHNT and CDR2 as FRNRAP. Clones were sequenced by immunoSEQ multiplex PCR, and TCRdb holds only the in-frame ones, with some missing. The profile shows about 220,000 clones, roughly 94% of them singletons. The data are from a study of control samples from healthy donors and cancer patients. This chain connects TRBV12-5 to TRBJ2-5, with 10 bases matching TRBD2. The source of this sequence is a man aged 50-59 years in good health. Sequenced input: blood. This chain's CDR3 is CASGLAGGETQYF. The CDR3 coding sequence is TGTGCTAGTGGATTAGCGGGGGGAGAGACCCAGTACTTC.